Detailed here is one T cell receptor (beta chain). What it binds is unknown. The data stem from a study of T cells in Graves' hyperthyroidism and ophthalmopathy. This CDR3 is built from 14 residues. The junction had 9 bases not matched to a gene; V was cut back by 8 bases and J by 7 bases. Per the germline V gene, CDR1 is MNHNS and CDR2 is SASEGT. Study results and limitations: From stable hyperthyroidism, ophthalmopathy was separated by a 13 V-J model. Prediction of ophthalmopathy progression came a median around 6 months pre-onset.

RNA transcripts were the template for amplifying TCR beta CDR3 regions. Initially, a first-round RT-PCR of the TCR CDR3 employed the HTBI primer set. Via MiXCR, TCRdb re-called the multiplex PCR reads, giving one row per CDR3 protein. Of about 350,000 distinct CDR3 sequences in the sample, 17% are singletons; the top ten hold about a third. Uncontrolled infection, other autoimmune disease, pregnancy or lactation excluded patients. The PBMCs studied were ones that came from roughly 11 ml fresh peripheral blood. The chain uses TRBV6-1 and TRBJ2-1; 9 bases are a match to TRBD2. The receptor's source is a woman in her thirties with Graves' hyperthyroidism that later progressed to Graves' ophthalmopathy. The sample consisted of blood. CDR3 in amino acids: CASPCGGADNEQFF. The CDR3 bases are TGTGCCAGCCCCTGCGGGGGGGCCGATAATGAGCAGTTCTTC.